The rows below give T cell receptor beta chains drawn from one sample of a study of Graves' ophthalmopathy and Graves' hyperthyroidism. From the multiplex PCR reads, TCRdb called clonotypes with MiXCR, one entry per CDR3 protein. This table has 200,000 to 250,000 distinct CDR3 sequences, approximately 21% appearing once. Sequences were obtained from peripheral blood. Every receptor here comes from a woman in her 50s with Graves' ophthalmopathy. CDR3s include the opening cysteine and the closing phenylalanine or tryptophan. Fields, in order: clone size, J gene, V gene, D gene, CDR3 DNA, CDR3 protein. A D gene is named only where the DNA matches it firmly. Size tells how often a clone was seen (once, few, many) or the class of an expanded clone, and some rows leave it out.

many | TRBJ2-4 | TRBV11-3 | TRBD1 | TGTGCCAGCAGCCCAGGACAGGGGGTAGCCAAAAACATTCAGTACTTC | CASSPGQGVAKNIQYF
many | TRBJ2-7 | TRBV7-2 | TRBD2 | TGTGCCAGCAGCTTGGGCGGGAGTTTTGGCGAGCAGTACTTC | CASSLGGSFGEQYF
few | TRBJ1-5 | TRBV6-1 | - | TGTGCCAGCAGTGAGAGGTCAGGGACTCAGCCCCAGCATTTT | CASSERSGTQPQHF
many | TRBJ2-5 | TRBV2 | - | TGTGCCAGCAGTGGCCAGTCAGAGACCCAGTACTTC | CASSGQSETQYF
many | TRBJ2-5 | TRBV5-4 | TRBD2 | TGTGCCAGCAGCGCCCCCCTAGCGGGGGGGCAAGAGACCCAGTACTTC | CASSAPLAGGQETQYF
- | TRBJ2-5 | TRBV18 | - | TGTGCCAGCTCACCACCCGCTGACCAAGAGACCCAGTACTTC | CASSPPADQETQYF
many | TRBJ2-5 | TRBV10-1 | TRBD2 | TGCGCCAGCAGTGTCGGGAGGGCCACAGAGACCCAGTACTTC | CASSVGRATETQYF
many | TRBJ2-3 | TRBV7-8 | TRBD2 | TGTGCCAGCAGCGTCGGGACTAGCGGGAGTGTGCAGTATTTT | CASSVGTSGSVQYF
- | TRBJ1-5 | TRBV2 | - | TGTGCCAGCAGTGACAGGAAGAGCAATCAGCCCCAGCATTTT | CASSDRKSNQPQHF
many | TRBJ1-3 | TRBV6-1 | - | TGTGCCAGCAAAAGGGAGCCCTCTGGAAACACCATATATTTT | CASKREPSGNTIYF
many | TRBJ2-2 | TRBV6-1 | - | TGTGCCAGCACTCCTTCCAAGGGTGCCCCCGGGGAGCTGTTTTTT | CASTPSKGAPGELFF
- | TRBJ1-2 | TRBV12-3/TRBV12-4 | - | TGTGCCAGCAGTTTAAGGGGCCGGGGCTATGGCTACACCTTC | CASSLRGRGYGYTF
many | TRBJ2-7 | TRBV7-2 | - | TGTGCCAGCAGCTTAGCGGTGGGGACCAGGACCTACGAGCAGTACTTC | CASSLAVGTRTYEQYF
many | TRBJ1-2 | TRBV6-1 | - | TGTGCCACCCGGTTGGAGACTAACTATGGCTACACCTTC | CATRLETNYGYTF
many | TRBJ1-5 | TRBV6-1 | - | TGTGCCAGCAGTGAACATAGCAATCAGCCCCAGCATTTT | CASSEHSNQPQHF
- | TRBJ2-2 | TRBV12-3/TRBV12-4 | TRBD1 | TGTGCCAGCAGTTTCGCCAGGGGGCGCGGAACCGGGGAGCTGTTTTTT | CASSFARGRGTGELFF
many | TRBJ1-1 | TRBV5-1 | - | TGCGCCAGCAGCATGCTCGGGGTGAGGACTGAAGCTTTCTTT | CASSMLGVRTEAFF
many | TRBJ1-1 | TRBV9 | - | TGTGCCAGCAGCGTCCTTAATCTCCCAATGAACACTGAAGCTTTCTTT | CASSVLNLPMNTEAFF
- | TRBJ2-7 | TRBV30 | - | TGTGCCTGGACAGTAGGTGACAGCTCCTACGAGCAGTACTTC | CAWTVGDSSYEQYF
many | TRBJ2-3 | TRBV12-3/TRBV12-4 | - | TGTGCCAGCAGTCGGGACTTTCCCACAGATACGCAGTATTTT | CASSRDFPTDTQYF
many | TRBJ1-2 | TRBV20-1 | - | TGCAGTGCTAGACAGCCTACCGGGCCAACGGATGGCTACACCTTC | CSARQPTGPTDGYTF
many | TRBJ1-2 | TRBV20-1 | - | TGCAGTGCCCCGAGAACGTCCGGGTATGGCTACACCTTC | CSAPRTSGYGYTF
many | TRBJ2-7 | TRBV6-1 | - | TGTGCCAGCAGTCGGACCCCCCAAAGGGGCGAGCAGTACTTC | CASSRTPQRGEQYF
many | TRBJ2-7 | TRBV12-3/TRBV12-4 | - | TGTGCCAGCAGCGTCTCGAGACAGGGACTCAGCGAGCAGTACTTC | CASSVSRQGLSEQYF
- | TRBJ2-2 | TRBV6-1 | - | TGTGCCAGCAGAACGGGGCAAAACACCGGGGAGCTGTTTTTT | CASRTGQNTGELFF
many | TRBJ2-7 | TRBV5-1 | TRBD1 | TGCGCCAGCAGCTTTGGGGACAGAACCTACGAGCAGTACTTC | CASSFGDRTYEQYF
many | TRBJ1-5 | TRBV27 | - | TGTGCCAGCAGTTTATCGCCTGCTCAGCCCCAGCATTTT | CASSLSPAQPQHF
many | TRBJ1-6 | TRBV27 | - | TGTGCCAGCAGTCTCTCCTTTGGGGGCACTTTAAGATCACCCCTCCACTTT | CASSLSFGGTLRSPLHF
many | TRBJ1-2 | TRBV5-1 | - | TGCGCCAGCAGCTTGACGAGGGGCGCCCTACATGGCTACACCTTC | CASSLTRGALHGYTF
once | TRBJ2-7 | TRBV28 | - | TGTGCCAGCAGGTTCATACTCTCCTACGAGCAGTACTTC | CASRFILSYEQYF
many | TRBJ1-1 | TRBV6-1 | - | TGTGCCAGCAGCCCCTCGTACAACACTGAAGCTTTCTTT | CASSPSYNTEAFF
many | TRBJ2-2 | TRBV7-2 | - | TGTGCCAGCAGCTCGGGACTCTTCGGGGAGCTGTTTTTT | CASSSGLFGELFF
many | TRBJ2-7 | TRBV2 | TRBD1 | TGTGCCAGCGCTGAGGACAGGGGCGTCTACGAGCAGTACTTC | CASAEDRGVYEQYF
- | TRBJ1-1 | TRBV12-3/TRBV12-4 | TRBD1 | TGTGCCAGCAGCCCGGGACAGGGAGGCATACATAACACTGAAGCTTTCTTT | CASSPGQGGIHNTEAFF
- | TRBJ2-5 | TRBV14 | - | TGTGCCAGCAGCCGAGATCCGAGGGAGCAAGAGACCCAGTACTTC | CASSRDPREQETQYF
many | TRBJ2-5 | TRBV27 | - | TGTGCCAGCAGTCCTAGTTTCCCGGACACCGGACAAGAGACCCAGTACTTC | CASSPSFPDTGQETQYF
many | TRBJ2-5 | TRBV6-5 | TRBD2 | TGTGCCAGCAGTCCTGGACTAGCGGGGGGAAGAGAGACCCAGTACTTC | CASSPGLAGGRETQYF
many | TRBJ1-1 | TRBV20-1 | - | TGCAGTGCTAGAGACCAGAAACCTGAAGCTTTCTTT | CSARDQKPEAFF
many | TRBJ2-7 | TRBV12-3/TRBV12-4 | TRBD2 | TGTGCCAGCAGTTATCGCGGGAGCTCCTACGAGCAGTACTTC | CASSYRGSSYEQYF
- | TRBJ2-5 | TRBV28 | - | TGTGCCAGCAGTATCCCACCGCGAGAGACCCAGTACTTC | CASSIPPRETQYF
- | TRBJ1-2 | TRBV28 | - | TGTGCCAGCATCACCGAGCCAGGAAACTATGGCTACACCTTC | CASITEPGNYGYTF
many | TRBJ2-7 | TRBV5-4 | - | TGTGCCAGCAGCTGGAAGGGGAAGGCCAGCTACGAGCAGTACTTC | CASSWKGKASYEQYF
many | TRBJ2-2 | TRBV6-1 | TRBD2 | TGTGCCAGCAGTACACTAGCGGGTTCGAACACCGGGGAGCTGTTTTTT | CASSTLAGSNTGELFF
many | TRBJ2-7 | TRBV6-1 | - | TGTGCCAGCAAGGCTCTACATGGAAACTACGAGCAGTACTTC | CASKALHGNYEQYF
many | TRBJ2-5 | TRBV10-3 | TRBD2 | TGTGCCATCAGTGCCCGGGCGGGAGATGAGACCCAGTACTTC | CAISARAGDETQYF
many | TRBJ1-2 | TRBV5-5 | - | TGTGCCAGCAGCTTGGAGCCGGCAGCGAACTATGGCTACACCTTC | CASSLEPAANYGYTF
- | TRBJ2-7 | TRBV20-1 | TRBD2 | TGCAGTGCCCAGAAGCGGGAGTACTACGAGCAGTACTTC | CSAQKREYYEQYF
once | TRBJ1-1 | TRBV24-1 | - | TGTGCCACCACTCAGGGAAGACACACTGAAGCTTTCTTT | CATTQGRHTEAFF
many | TRBJ1-3 | TRBV9 | - | TGTGCCAGCAGCGTAGTTCAGGAATTCGCTGGAAACACCATATATTTT | CASSVVQEFAGNTIYF
many | TRBJ1-1 | TRBV5-1 | - | TGCGCCAGCAGCTCTTCGGTAGGGGCGAATACTCTGAACACTGAAGCTTTCTTT | CASSSSVGANTLNTEAFF
many | TRBJ2-7 | TRBV12-3/TRBV12-4 | - | TGTGCCAGCAGTTTTCTTCGCGAGCAGTACTTC | CASSFLREQYF
many | TRBJ1-1 | TRBV19 | - | TGTGCCAGTAGTACCCGCTCTTTAGGGGCGGCTTTCTTT | CASSTRSLGAAFF
- | TRBJ2-7 | TRBV5-1 | TRBD2 | TGCGCCAGCAGCTTGACTAGCGGGAGAAGCGAGCAGTACTTC | CASSLTSGRSEQYF
many | TRBJ2-7 | TRBV9 | - | TGTGCCAGCAGCGTAGGTCTATATGAATCTTACGAGCAGTACTTC | CASSVGLYESYEQYF
few | TRBJ2-2 | TRBV5-1 | TRBD2 | TGCGCCAGCAGCTTGGGGACTAGCGGGAGCGTCACCGGGGAGCTGTTTTTT | CASSLGTSGSVTGELFF
many | TRBJ1-1 | TRBV6-1 | - | TGTGCCAGCAGTCGATATTTGGTCCAACTTCTCACTGAAGCTTTCTTT | CASSRYLVQLLTEAFF
many | TRBJ1-2 | TRBV19 | - | TGTGCCAGTAGTATAGACGGACGGAACTATGGCTACACCTTC | CASSIDGRNYGYTF
many | TRBJ1-6 | TRBV20-1 | - | TGCAGTGCTAGTGCAGAGGGTTTAAATTCACCCCTCCACTTT | CSASAEGLNSPLHF
many | TRBJ1-6 | TRBV28 | - | TGTGCCAGCAGTTTCGGAGACAATAATTCACCCCTCCACTTT | CASSFGDNNSPLHF